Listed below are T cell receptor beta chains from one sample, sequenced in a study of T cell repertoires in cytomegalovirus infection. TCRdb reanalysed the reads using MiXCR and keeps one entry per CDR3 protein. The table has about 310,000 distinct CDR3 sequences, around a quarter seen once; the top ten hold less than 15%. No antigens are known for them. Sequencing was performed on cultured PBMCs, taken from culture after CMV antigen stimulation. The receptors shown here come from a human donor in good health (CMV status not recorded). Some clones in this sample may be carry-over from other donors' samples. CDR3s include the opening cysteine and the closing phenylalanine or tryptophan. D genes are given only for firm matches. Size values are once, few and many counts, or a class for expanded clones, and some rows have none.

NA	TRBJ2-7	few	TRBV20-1	CSARSGQIYEQYF	TGCAGTGCTAGATCGGGACAAATCTACGAGCAGTACTTC
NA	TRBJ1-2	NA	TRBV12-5	CASGSGLNYGYTF	TGTGCTAGTGGTTCCGGACTTAACTATGGCTACACCTTC
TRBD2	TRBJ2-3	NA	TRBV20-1	CSARDPGGIGDTQYF	TGCAGTGCTAGAGATCCGGGAGGGATAGGGGATACGCAGTATTTT
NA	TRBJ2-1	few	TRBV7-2	CASSLEPVSYNEQFF	TGTGCCAGCAGCTTAGAACCAGTATCCTACAATGAGCAGTTCTTC
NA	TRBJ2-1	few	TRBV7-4	CASSLIRSHEQFF	TGTGCCAGCAGCTTAATCCGAAGTCATGAGCAGTTCTTC
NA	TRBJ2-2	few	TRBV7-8	CASSPGIGELFF	TGTGCCAGCAGTCCGGGGATCGGGGAGCTGTTTTTT
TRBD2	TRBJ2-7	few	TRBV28	CASSLAGGGDEQYF	TGTGCCAGCAGTTTGGCGGGAGGAGGCGACGAGCAGTACTTC
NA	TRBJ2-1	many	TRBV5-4	CASSLIGTTNEQFF	TGTGCCAGCAGCTTGATAGGGACCACCAATGAGCAGTTCTTC
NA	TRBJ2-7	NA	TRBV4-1	CASSPRTPPVEQYF	TGCGCCAGCAGCCCCAGGACTCCTCCCGTGGAGCAGTACTTC
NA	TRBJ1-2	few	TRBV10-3	CAIRGIGTHYGYTF	TGTGCCATAAGGGGAATTGGTACGCACTATGGCTACACCTTC
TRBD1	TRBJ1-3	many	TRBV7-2	CASSKWTGGGNTIYF	TGTGCCAGCAGCAAATGGACAGGGGGCGGAAACACCATATATTTT
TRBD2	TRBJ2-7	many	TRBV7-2	CASSLDGGGLFYEQYF	TGTGCCAGCAGCTTAGATGGCGGGGGACTCTTCTACGAGCAGTACTTC
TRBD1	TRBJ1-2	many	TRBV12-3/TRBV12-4	CASSLGTGQGSGYGYTF	TGTGCCAGCAGTCTCGGGACAGGGCAGGGTAGTGGCTATGGCTACACCTTC
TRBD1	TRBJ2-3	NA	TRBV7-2	CASSRAGQGADTQYF	TGTGCCAGCAGCCGAGCGGGACAGGGGGCAGATACGCAGTATTTT
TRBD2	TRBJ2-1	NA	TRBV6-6	CASSTGSGLAGPNEQFF	TGTGCCAGCAGTACGGGGAGCGGGCTAGCGGGACCCAATGAGCAGTTCTTC
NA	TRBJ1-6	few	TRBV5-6	CASSLGVDSPLHF	TGTGCCAGCAGCTTGGGGGTTGATTCACCCCTCCACTTT
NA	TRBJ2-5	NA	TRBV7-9	CASTRKGGQETQYF	TGTGCCAGCACCCGGAAGGGCGGGCAAGAGACCCAGTACTTC
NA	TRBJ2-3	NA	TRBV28	CASSLREFSTDTQYF	TGTGCCAGCAGTTTGAGGGAGTTTAGCACAGATACGCAGTATTTT
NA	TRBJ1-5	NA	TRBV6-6	CASSSGAVGNQPQHF	TGTGCCAGCAGCTCCGGGGCGGTAGGCAATCAGCCCCAGCATTTT
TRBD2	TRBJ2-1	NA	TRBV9	CASSVSLAVSHEQFF	TGTGCCAGCAGCGTGTCCCTAGCGGTTTCCCATGAGCAGTTCTTC
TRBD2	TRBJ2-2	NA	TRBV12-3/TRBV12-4	CASSLRRTRGAGELFF	TGTGCCAGCAGTTTACGCCGAACTCGGGGGGCCGGGGAGCTGTTTTTT
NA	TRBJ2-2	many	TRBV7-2	CASSSYMNTGELFF	TGTGCCAGCAGCTCCTACATGAACACCGGGGAGCTGTTTTTT
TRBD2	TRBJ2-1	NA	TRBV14	CASSQDPSGRVLRSEQFF	TGTGCCAGCAGCCAAGACCCAAGCGGGAGAGTCCTCAGAAGTGAGCAGTTCTTC
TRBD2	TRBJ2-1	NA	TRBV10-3	CAYGTMGHNEQFF	TGTGCTTACGGGACTATGGGTCACAATGAGCAGTTCTTC
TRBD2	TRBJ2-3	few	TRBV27	CASSLPWTSGNPSTDTQYF	TGTGCCAGCAGTTTACCCTGGACTAGCGGGAACCCTAGCACAGATACGCAGTATTTT
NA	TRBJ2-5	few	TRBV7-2	CASSFQRREQETQYF	TGTGCCAGCAGCTTTCAAAGGAGGGAACAAGAGACCCAGTACTTC
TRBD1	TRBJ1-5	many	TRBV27	CASSLVQGDGNQPQHF	TGTGCCAGCAGTTTAGTACAGGGGGATGGTAATCAGCCCCAGCATTTT
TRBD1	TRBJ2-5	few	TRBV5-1	CASSLAPGGYETQYF	TGCGCCAGCAGCTTGGCCCCAGGGGGCTACGAGACCCAGTACTTC
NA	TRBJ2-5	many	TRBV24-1	CATSDSPLGGREREETQYF	TGTGCCACCAGTGATTCGCCTTTGGGGGGCAGGGAGAGGGAAGAGACCCAGTACTTC
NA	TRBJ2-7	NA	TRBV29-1	CSVAQGSYEQYF	TGCAGCGTTGCGCAGGGCTCCTACGAGCAGTACTTC
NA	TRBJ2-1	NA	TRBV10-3	CAAGRKGYNEQFF	TGTGCCGCTGGGAGGAAAGGTTACAATGAGCAGTTCTTC
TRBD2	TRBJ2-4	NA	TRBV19	CASSPSGRNVGIQYF	TGTGCCAGTAGTCCTAGCGGGAGGAACGTTGGCATTCAGTACTTC
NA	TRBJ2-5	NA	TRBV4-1	CASSQTAPGTTQETQYF	TGCGCCAGCAGCCAAACCGCTCCCGGGACGACTCAAGAGACCCAGTACTTC
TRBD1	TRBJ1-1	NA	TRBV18	CASSPRQGISNTEAFF	TGTGCCAGCTCACCACGACAGGGGATCTCGAACACTGAAGCTTTCTTT
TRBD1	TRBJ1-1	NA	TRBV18	CASSPVTGQGILTEAFF	TGTGCCAGCTCACCAGTAACGGGACAGGGGATTCTGACTGAAGCTTTCTTT
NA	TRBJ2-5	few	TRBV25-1	CASSEYKALGETQYF	TGTGCCAGCAGTGAATATAAGGCACTAGGAGAGACCCAGTACTTC
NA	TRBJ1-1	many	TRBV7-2	CASSLAGQSTEAFF	TGTGCCAGCAGCTTAGCTGGGCAGTCCACTGAAGCTTTCTTT
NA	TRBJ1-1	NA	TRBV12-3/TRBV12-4	CASSFMPNTEAFF	TGTGCCAGCAGTTTTATGCCGAACACTGAAGCTTTCTTT
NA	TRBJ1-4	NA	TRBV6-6	CASSYPQATNEKLFF	TGTGCCAGCAGTTACCCCCAGGCAACTAATGAAAAACTGTTTTTT
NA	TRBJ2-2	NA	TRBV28	CASSFGPTHTGELFF	TGTGCCAGCAGTTTTGGGCCAACTCACACCGGGGAGCTGTTTTTT
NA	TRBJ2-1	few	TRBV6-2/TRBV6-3	CASSYGQGFRYEQFF	TGTGCCAGCAGTTATGGGCAGGGTTTCAGGTATGAGCAGTTCTTC
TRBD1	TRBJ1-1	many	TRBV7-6	CASSLGGTGAGNTEAFF	TGTGCCAGCAGCTTAGGGGGGACAGGGGCAGGGAACACTGAAGCTTTCTTT
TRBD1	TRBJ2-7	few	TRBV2	CASSSTGVLSYEQYF	TGTGCCAGCAGTTCGACAGGGGTACTCTCCTACGAGCAGTACTTC
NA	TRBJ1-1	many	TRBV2	CASSVGTPPEAFF	TGTGCCAGCAGTGTTGGGACCCCTCCTGAAGCTTTCTTT
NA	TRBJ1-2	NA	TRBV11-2	CASSLEIDYGYTF	TGTGCCAGCAGCTTAGAAATAGACTATGGCTACACCTTC
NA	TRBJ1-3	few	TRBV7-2	CASSWTASGNTIYF	TGTGCCAGCAGCTGGACAGCCTCTGGAAACACCATATATTTT
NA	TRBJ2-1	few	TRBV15	CATSREILAAAYNEQFF	TGTGCCACCAGCAGGGAAATACTAGCAGCCGCCTACAATGAGCAGTTCTTC
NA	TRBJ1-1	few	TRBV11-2	CASSSESGTEAFF	TGTGCCAGCAGCTCCGAGAGCGGCACTGAAGCTTTCTTT
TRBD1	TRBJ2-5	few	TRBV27	CASSFSGGQGTGETQYF	TGTGCCAGCAGTTTCTCAGGGGGACAGGGCACGGGGGAGACCCAGTACTTC
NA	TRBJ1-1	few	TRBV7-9	CASSLQVISAEAFF	TGTGCCAGCAGCCTACAGGTTATTAGCGCTGAAGCTTTCTTT
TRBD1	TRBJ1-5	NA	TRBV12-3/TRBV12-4	CASGRQGRSNQPQHF	TGTGCCAGCGGCCGACAGGGTCGTAGCAATCAGCCCCAGCATTTT
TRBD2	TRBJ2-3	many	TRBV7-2	CASSLVAGGVTDTQYF	TGTGCCAGCAGCTTAGTGGCGGGAGGTGTCACAGATACGCAGTATTTT
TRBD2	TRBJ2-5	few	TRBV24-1	CATSDLGTSGEETQYF	TGTGCCACCAGTGATTTGGGGACTAGCGGGGAAGAGACCCAGTACTTC
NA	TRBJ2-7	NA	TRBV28	CASSGRYEQYF	TGTGCCAGCAGTGGGAGATACGAGCAGTACTTC
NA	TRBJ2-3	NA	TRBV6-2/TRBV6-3	CASSYSREARPDTQYF	TGTGCCAGCAGTTACTCGAGGGAGGCCCGACCAGATACGCAGTATTTT
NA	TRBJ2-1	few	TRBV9	CASSEHQIVDEQFF	TGTGCCAGCAGCGAACATCAGATAGTTGATGAGCAGTTCTTC